The 6 T cell receptor beta chains reported below all come from one sample, sequenced in a study of identical twins' blood T cells. TCRdb re-derived calls from the 5' RACE reads in MiXCR, one entry per CDR3 protein. In the table there are roughly 340,000 distinct CDR3 sequences, roughly 27% of which are singletons. Sequencing was done on a sample of PBMCs. These receptor sequences come from a woman between 18 and 50 years old in good health.

This clonotype was observed a handful of times. This chain links TRBV20-1 with TRBJ1-1; a possible D gene is TRBD1 (5 bases). The CDR3 sequence is 14 residues long. Germline V gives CDR1 DFQATT, CDR2 SNEGSKA (reference sequence). Trimming shortened V by 5 bases and J by 1 base, and 14 bases separated the two germline ends. The CDR3 nucleotides read TGCAGTGCTCGGAAACCAGGGTCGAACACTGAAGCTTTCTTT. Its protein is CSARKPGSNTEAFF.

This rearrangement joins TRBV5-5 to TRBJ1-5; 10 nucleotides align to TRBD1. The V and J ends lost 4 bases and 9 bases, in that order; junction bases with no gene match: 7. The CDR3 covers 14 residues. The germline V gene has CDR1 SGHKS and CDR2 YYEKEE (reference sequence). For the CDR3, the DNA is TGTGCCAGCAGCCTCGACAGGGGGCGCGGGCCCCAGCATTTT. The encoded protein is CASSLDRGRGPQHF.

The table lists this clonotype with many counts. The chain uses TRBV2 and TRBJ1-4, with unresolved D. The CDR3 contains 13 residues. Trimming pared 6 bases from V and 7 bases from J, leaving 12 bases between. CDR1 SNHLY and CDR2 FYNNEI come from the germline V gene. The CDR3 region is CASRRSIREKLFF. The CDR3 region has the DNA TGTGCCAGCAGGAGAAGTATTCGTGAAAAACTGTTTTTT. The variable domain in full, with the rest retrieved from reference TRBV2 and TRBJ1-4, is EPEVTQTPSHQVTQMGQEVILRCVPISNHLYFYWYRQILGQKVEFLVSFYNNEISEKSEIFDDQFSVERPDGSNFTLKIRSTKLEDSAMYFCASRRSIREKLFFGSGTQLSVL.

The rearrangement links TRBV20-1 to TRBJ1-2, with TRBD1 identical over 9 bases. J lost 7 bases, V lost 8 bases, and 14 bases had no gene match. Germline V gives CDR1 DFQATT, CDR2 SNEGSKA (reference sequence). CDR3 length equals 14 residues. CDR3 sequence: CSPSPGQGGGGYTF. DNA of the CDR3: TGCAGTCCCTCTCCGGGACAGGGAGGTGGTGGCTACACCTTC.

V is TRBV7-2 and J is TRBJ2-7; no definite D call. V lost 0 bases and J 3 bases, leaving 6 bases between the germline ends. The CDR3 is 13 residues long. Germline V gives CDR1 SGHTA, CDR2 FQGNSA. The CDR3 DNA reads as TGTGCCAGCAGCTTAGCGGTAGACTACGAGCAGTACTTC. Encoded protein: CASSLAVDYEQYF.

The sample holds many counts of this clonotype. V and J are TRBV12-3 or TRBV12-4 and TRBJ2-3, with unresolved D. This CDR3 comprises 12 residues. The germline V and J ends were trimmed by 5 bases and 1 base, with 4 bases remaining between them. CDR3 DNA: TGTGCCAGCAGTCGTGGCACAGATACGCAGTATTTT. It is translated as CASSRGTDTQYF.